The present T cell receptor beta chain was sequenced within a study of PD-1 blockade in classical Hodgkin lymphoma. Study findings and constraints: The study reported lower baseline TCR diversity in newly diagnosed patients than in healthy donors. What caused the repertoire differences, perhaps disease activity or prior therapy, remains undefined.

A word on this clone: Its specificity is not known.

The length of the CDR3 is 14 residues. Deletions cut 3 bases from V and 4 bases from J, with 9 bases between. In germline, CDR1 is MNHEY, CDR2 SMNVEV (reference sequence). Sequencing used immunoSEQ multiplex PCR; TCRdb keeps in-frame clones, though not all of them. The sample lists approximately 9,000 clones, around 84% occurring once. As to time point: newly diagnosed, previously untreated cHL patient sample. Through magnetic negative selection, CD8+ T cells were separated from PBMCs that had been thawed. It was PBMCs in newly diagnosed, untreated classical Hodgkin lymphoma that served as comparison.

This TCR was recovered from a human donor with classical Hodgkin lymphoma. The rearrangement uses TRBV27 and TRBJ2-2; tentatively, D is TRBD2 (6 bases). The sample taken for sequencing was CD8+ T cells from blood. The CDR3: CASSFGTVTGELFF. In nucleotides, the CDR3 is TGTGCCAGCAGTTTCGGGACTGTCACCGGGGAGCTGTTTTTT.